Following are 26 T cell receptor beta chains from one sample sequenced in a study of blood T cells in healthy people across ages (dated by TCRdb to between 2015 and 2016). Libraries were constructed by 5' RACE. TCRdb lists the instrument as Illumina HiSeq 2500. A second PCR of about 6 to 12 cycles was performed with a sample-barcoded 5' primer and a J-beta primer mix. The public reads were run again by TCRdb, first through fastp at Q25 and then through MiXCR, and only productive beta chains were kept. Duplicate CDR3 protein sequences are folded into a single record with the most common DNA and genes. The table for this sample lists approximately 350,000 distinct CDR3 sequences; 52% of them were counted only once. The ten largest make up 51% of the sample. Input material: blood. All receptors come from a man aged 60 to 75 in good health.

The chain is built from TRBV24-1 and TRBJ2-1; 9 positions agree with TRBD2. V dropped 4 bases and J dropped 6; count of bases not matched to a gene: 9. CDR3 length equals 16 residues. The germline V gene has CDR1 KGHDR and CDR2 SFDVKD. Written as DNA, the CDR3 is TGTGCCACCAGTGAGCTTTCTAGCGGGAATATCAATGAGCAGTTCTTC. Protein: CATSELSSGNINEQFF.

The chain is built from TRBV3-1 and TRBJ2-3; TRBD2 agrees at 9 bases. The CDR3 extends over 15 amino acids. V was clipped by 0 bases and J by 4 bases; unmatched bases: 2. Germline lookup yields CDR1 LGHDT and CDR2 YNNKEL (reference sequence). CDR3 protein: CASSQDLAGPDTQYF. As DNA, the CDR3 is TGTGCCAGCAGCCAAGATCTAGCGGGGCCAGATACGCAGTATTTT.

This sequence joins TRBV18 and TRBJ2-5; TRBD2 might be the D (5 bases). V was cut by 0 bases and J by 1 base, with 12 bases left in between. Germline CDR1 is KGHSH and CDR2 is LQKENI. The CDR3 loop spans 16 amino acids. Here the CDR3 DNA reads TGTGCCAGCTCACCACCGGAGGCAGCCTTCCAAGAGACCCAGTACTTC. It translates to CASSPPEAAFQETQYF.

This clonotype has a handful of counts. The chain uses TRBV7-2 and TRBJ2-3; D possibly uses TRBD1 or TRBD2 (5 bases each). This CDR3 is built from 15 residues. V was cut by 5 bases and J by 4 bases, with 16 bases left in between. Germline CDR1 and CDR2: SGHTA and FQGNSA. The CDR3 bases are TGTGCCAGCAGCCCGCTCCCAGGGAGCGCAGATACGCAGTATTTT. It yields the protein CASSPLPGSADTQYF.

The chain employs TRBV27 and TRBJ2-1, with D possibly being TRBD2 (6 bases). V was clipped by 2 bases and J by 6 bases, with 14 bases between them. In germline, CDR1 is MNHEY, CDR2 SMNVEV (reference sequence). The CDR3 is 15 residues long. Written as DNA, the CDR3 is TGTGCCAGCAGTTTAACCCCCCAGGGAGGCAATGAGCAGTTCTTC. Translating it yields CASSLTPQGGNEQFF.

The rearrangement uses TRBV20-1 and TRBJ2-3; TRBD2 aligns across 13 bases. Trimming removed 3 bases from V and 1 base from J; junction bases left unmatched: 4. Looked up from germline, CDR1 is DFQATT and CDR2 is SNEGSKA (reference sequence). The CDR3 length is 16 residues. The CDR3 DNA sequence: TGCAGTGCTAGTCAAGGACTAGCGGGGGGCACAGATACGCAGTATTTT. This encodes CSASQGLAGGTDTQYF.

This clonotype showed up just a few times. The rearrangement joins TRBV28 to TRBJ2-7; D not certain. V was cut by 5 bases and J by 2 bases, with 10 bases left in between. CDR3 size: 13 residues. The germline V gene encodes CDR1 MDHEN and CDR2 SYDVKM. CDR3 bases: TGTGCCAGCAGTCCCGGACCGACCTACGAGCAGTACTTC. Residues: CASSPGPTYEQYF.

The chain uses TRBV20-1 and TRBJ2-1, with 13 bases aligning to TRBD2. The germline V gene has CDR1 DFQATT and CDR2 SNEGSKA (reference sequence). The V and J ends lost 6 bases and 8 bases, in that order; junction bases with no gene match: 4. This CDR3 is built from 13 residues. CDR3 DNA sequence: TGCAGTGCGAGACTAGCGGGGGGCGATGAGCAGTTCTTC. It is translated as CSARLAGGDEQFF.

This clonotype was counted many times. At one boundary the junction diverges from the germline segment, which might be a read error. The CDR3: CASSSDSQETQYF. In DNA, the CDR3 is TGTGCTAGCAGCTCGGACAGTCAAGAGACCCAGTACTTC. This chain joins TRBV12-3 or TRBV12-4 and TRBJ2-5; tentatively, D is TRBD1 (6 bases). CDR3 length: 13 amino acids.

The V gene is TRBV29-1, the J gene TRBJ2-5; 8 nucleotides match TRBD2. The DNA end is a closer match to TRBJ2-7, so the J assignment may be wrong. This CDR3 is 14 amino acids long. The germline V gene encodes CDR1 SQVTM and CDR2 ANQGSEA. CDR3 DNA: TGCAGCGTTGCACCCAGGACTAGCAGCTACGAGCAGTACTTC. It yields the protein CSVAPRTSSYEQYF.

This clonotype appeared a few times. V gene TRBV7-2 combines with J gene TRBJ2-7; D might be TRBD2 (6 bases). V lost 5 bases and J 6 bases, leaving 20 bases between the germline ends. This CDR3 is 15 amino acids long. Germline CDR1 and CDR2: SGHTA and FQGNSA. The CDR3 nucleotides are TGTGCCAGCAGCCTTGGCGGGGCCGAGTCTCGCGAGCAGTACTTC. It specifies CASSLGGAESREQYF. Using reference TRBV7-2 and TRBJ2-7 for the parts outside the CDR3, the full variable domain is GAGVSQSPSNKVTEKGKDVELRCDPISGHTALYWYRQSLGQGLEFLIYFQGNSAPDKSGLPSDRFSAERTGGSVSTLTIQRTQQEDSAVYLCASSLGGAESREQYFGPGTRLTVT.

This sequence joins TRBV30 and TRBJ1-6; D remains ambiguous. Germline V gene data show CDR1 as GTSNPN and CDR2 as SVGIG (reference sequence). Trimming stripped 2 bases from V and 7 bases from J, with 6 bases between. The CDR3 is 12 residues long. The DNA of the CDR3 is TGTGCCTGGAGTAACACGAATTCACCCCTCCACTTT. Translating it yields CAWSNTNSPLHF.

V and J are TRBV6-6 and TRBJ2-5; TRBD1 aligns across 7 bases. The junction had 16 bases not matched to a gene; V was cut back by 4 bases and J by 11 bases. The CDR3 has 15 amino acids. CDR1 is MNHNY, CDR2 SVGAGI, per germline (reference sequence). The CDR3 loop is CASSFRGTGGNEQYF. For the CDR3, the DNA is TGTGCCAGCAGTTTCAGGGGGACCGGTGGCAATGAGCAGTACTTC.

This rearrangement joins TRBV12-3 or TRBV12-4 to TRBJ2-5; TRBD2 matches 9 bases. The CDR3 loop spans 16 amino acids. Unmatched junction bases numbered 9, after V lost 5 bases and J lost 2 bases. The CDR3 DNA reads as TGTGCCAGCAGTAGACTGGGACTAGCAGAACAAGAGACCCAGTACTTC. Its translation: CASSRLGLAEQETQYF.

In its sample, this clonotype was seen a few times. The V and J genes are TRBV6-2 or TRBV6-3 and TRBJ2-7; 8 positions match TRBD1. This CDR3 comprises 15 residues. V dropped 6 bases and J dropped 1; count of bases not matched to a gene: 8. The germline V gene encodes CDR1 MNHEY and CDR2 SVGEGT. In nucleotides, the CDR3 is TGTGCCAGCAGACCCGGGACAGGAAAATCCTACGAGCAGTACTTC. Translated, it gives CASRPGTGKSYEQYF.

The gene calls are TRBV7-2 and TRBJ2-7; tentative D call: TRBD1 (5 bases). The CDR3 extends over 14 amino acids. From germline, CDR1 is SGHTA and CDR2 FQGNSA. Trimming stripped 4 bases from V and 7 bases from J, with 17 bases between. The CDR3 DNA sequence: TGTGCCAGCAGCTACCTACTCAGGGTGGGGGAGCAGTACTTC. Amino acid sequence: CASSYLLRVGEQYF. Full variable domain (rest looked up from reference TRBV7-2 and TRBJ2-7): GAGVSQSPSNKVTEKGKDVELRCDPISGHTALYWYRQSLGQGLEFLIYFQGNSAPDKSGLPSDRFSAERTGGSVSTLTIQRTQQEDSAVYLCASSYLLRVGEQYFGPGTRLTVT.

The V and J genes are TRBV2 and TRBJ2-1, with 9 positions matching TRBD2. Germline CDR1 is SNHLY and CDR2 is FYNNEI. The junction had 1 base not matched to a gene; V was cut back by 7 bases and J by 12 bases. This CDR3 has 10 residues. CDR3: CASTREGQFF. The CDR3 DNA reads TGTGCCAGCACGCGGGAGGGGCAGTTCTTC.

This chain joins TRBV18 and TRBJ2-7, with 11 bases identical to TRBD2. V was pared by 3 bases and J by 7 bases, with 14 bases of the junction left unmatched. This CDR3 contains 17 residues. The germline gives CDR1 KGHSH, CDR2 LQKENI. The chain's CDR3 is CASSPRTSGSWDNEQYF. The CDR3 DNA reads TGTGCCAGCTCACCGAGGACTAGCGGGTCATGGGACAATGAGCAGTACTTC.

This chain connects TRBV20-1 to TRBJ2-7; 7 bases map to TRBD2. The better agreement between TRBJ2-4 and the DNA end casts doubt on the J call. This CDR3 comprises 13 residues. Germline lookup yields CDR1 DFQATT and CDR2 SNEGSKA (reference sequence). The CDR3 DNA sequence: TGCAGTGCTAGTGGGGAGGGCCCAAACATTCAGTACTTC. Translation: CSASGEGPNIQYF.

The chain is built from TRBV11-1 and TRBJ2-5; the match to TRBD2 covers 13 bases. Germline loops: CDR1 SGHAT, CDR2 FQDESV (reference sequence). Trimming took 4 bases from V and 4 from J; bases not matched to a gene: 6. The CDR3 length is 16 residues. The CDR3: CASSSETSGRVETQYF. The CDR3 region has the DNA TGTGCCAGCAGCTCAGAAACTAGCGGGAGGGTAGAGACCCAGTACTTC.

This clonotype was counted a few times. This sequence joins TRBV4-3 and TRBJ2-5, with 7 bases matching TRBD2. Germline CDR1 is LGHNA and CDR2 is YSLEER. The CDR3 totals 14 residues. The V and J ends lost 0 bases and 13 bases, in that order; junction bases with no gene match: 11. The CDR3 here is CASSQDVSASGLYF. Written as DNA, the CDR3 is TGCGCCAGCAGCCAAGATGTGAGCGCTAGCGGTTTGTACTTC.

V and J are TRBV6-5 and TRBJ2-7; D may match TRBD1 or TRBD2 (5 bases each). This CDR3 contains 13 residues. Trimming pared 7 bases from V and 0 bases from J, leaving 10 bases between. Germline CDR1 reads MNHEY; CDR2 reads SVGAGI. CDR3 residues: CASTGAGSYEQYF. CDR3 DNA: TGTGCCAGCACCGGGGCGGGCTCCTACGAGCAGTACTTC.

The rearrangement links TRBV7-2 to TRBJ1-2; D not certain. This CDR3 region has 12 residues. Germline V gives CDR1 SGHTA, CDR2 FQGNSA. The ends were cut back, 7 bases at V and 4 bases at J, with 10 bases in the middle. The CDR3: CASKGRTYGYTF. The CDR3 DNA sequence: TGTGCCAGCAAGGGCAGAACCTATGGCTACACCTTC. Based on the CDR3 plus reference TRBV7-2 and TRBJ1-2, the full variable domain is GAGVSQSPSNKVTEKGKDVELRCDPISGHTALYWYRQSLGQGLEFLIYFQGNSAPDKSGLPSDRFSAERTGGSVSTLTIQRTQQEDSAVYLCASKGRTYGYTFGSGTRLTVV.

The V gene is TRBV27, the J gene TRBJ2-3; 14 bases agree with TRBD2. Germline CDR1 MNHEY, CDR2 SMNVEV (reference sequence). Trimming at V came to 5 bases and at J to 4 bases, leaving 5 bases not matched to a gene. The CDR3 is 16 residues long. CDR3 protein: CASSKGTSGSSDTQYF. CDR3 in DNA: TGTGCCAGCAGTAAAGGGACTAGCGGGAGTTCAGATACGCAGTATTTT.

CDR3 DNA sequence: TGTGCCAGCAGTGATTTTACCCCCGGGGAGACCCAGTACTTC. Translated: CASSDFTPGETQYF. V is TRBV25-1 and J is TRBJ2-5; no definite D call. CDR3 size: 14 residues. The V end was cut by 3 bases, the J end by 5 bases, with 13 bases between. CDR1 is MGHDK and CDR2 is SYGVNS in the germline V gene.

The V and J genes are TRBV5-1 and TRBJ2-5; 9 bases match TRBD1. The J call is uncertain, as TRBJ2-7 better fits the DNA end. Germline CDR1 reads SGHRS; CDR2 reads YFSETQ. This CDR3 comprises 15 residues. This CDR3 is CASSLAGQGVYEQYF. The CDR3 nucleotides read TGCGCCAGCAGCTTGGCGGGACAGGGTGTATACGAGCAGTACTTC.